Below, 28 T cell receptor beta chains from the same sample are listed, as sequenced in a study of beta chain features in type 1 diabetes. The isolated RNA, all of it, was reverse transcribed, so expressed TCRB transcripts were what got sequenced. Assay: immunoSEQ multiplex PCR; the TCRdb copy retains only in-frame clones and omits some. The sample lists 220,000 or so clones, over 65% occurring once. The sample taken for sequencing was naive CD4+ T cells from blood. These receptors all come from a man aged 25 to 40 in good health.

The CDR3 DNA reads TGTGCCAGCAGTCGTGACCCTCTGGGGCCAGATACGCAGTATTTT. It encodes CASSRDPLGPDTQYF. The rearrangement links TRBV11-1 to TRBJ2-3; D may be TRBD1 (5 bases). Germline CDR1 SGHAT, CDR2 FQDESV (reference sequence). V dropped 6 bases and J dropped 4 bases, with 17 bases sitting between them. The CDR3 is 15 amino acids. The whole variable domain, remainder taken from reference TRBV11-1 and TRBJ2-3, is EAEVAQSPRYKITEKSQAVAFWCDPISGHATLYWYRQILGQGPELLVQFQDESVVDDSQLPKDRFSAERLKGVDSTLKIQPAELGDSAMYLCASSRDPLGPDTQYFGPGTRLTVL.

This chain links TRBV7-9 with TRBJ2-1, with 10 bases aligning to TRBD1. Germline V gene sequence: CDR1 SEHNR, CDR2 FQNEAQ (reference sequence). V gave up 4 bases and J gave up 4 bases; unmatched junction bases: 7. The CDR3 runs 16 residues. The CDR3 loop is CASSWDRGQQYNEQFF. CDR3 nucleotide sequence: TGTGCCAGCAGCTGGGACAGGGGCCAGCAATACAATGAGCAGTTCTTC. The full variable domain, its missing parts supplied by reference TRBV7-9 and TRBJ2-1, is DTGVSQNPRHKITKRGQNVTFRCDPISEHNRLYWYRQTLGQGPEFLTYFQNEAQLEKSRLLSDRFSAERPKGSFSTLEIQRTEQGDSAMYLCASSWDRGQQYNEQFFGPGTRLTVL.

This clone was counted only a few times. The V call is TRBV9, the J call TRBJ1-1; D is uncertain. Germline V lookup: CDR1 SGDLS, CDR2 YYNGEE. Trimming removed 0 bases at V and 4 bases at J, with 19 bases between. This CDR3 contains 17 residues. The CDR3 sequence: CASSVEEGRYRSTEAFF. CDR3 DNA sequence: TGTGCCAGCAGCGTAGAAGAGGGCAGATATCGCAGCACTGAAGCTTTCTTT.

The chain has TRBV10-3 and TRBJ2-1, with 7 bases identical to TRBD2. This CDR3 has 14 amino acids. Germline V gene sequence: CDR1 ENHRY, CDR2 SYGVKD. V lost 2 bases, J lost 5 bases, and 3 bases stayed unmatched. The CDR3 region has the DNA TGTGCCATCAGTGAGGGGCTAGCGGACAATGAGCAGTTCTTC. It specifies CAISEGLADNEQFF.

The rearrangement links TRBV29-1 to TRBJ2-3; no reliable D call. Per the germline V gene, CDR1 is SQVTM and CDR2 is ANQGSEA. This CDR3 has 12 residues. Trimming shortened V by 7 bases and J by 1 base, and 9 bases separated the two germline ends. The CDR3 region is CSARFRTDTQYF. The CDR3 region has the DNA TGCAGCGCCAGGTTCCGCACAGATACGCAGTATTTT.

The chain uses TRBV6-5 and TRBJ2-1; D call uncertain. Germline assignment: CDR1 MNHEY and CDR2 SVGAGI. The V end lost 1 base, the J end lost 5 bases, and 6 bases lay between the germline ends. The length of the CDR3 is 13 residues. This CDR3 reads CASSYWQNNEQFF. CDR3 DNA sequence: TGTGCCAGCAGTTACTGGCAGAACAATGAGCAGTTCTTC.

This rearrangement joins TRBV7-2 to TRBJ1-2; tentatively, D is TRBD1 (5 bases). The CDR3 spans 15 residues. V was clipped by 5 bases and J by 0 bases, with 13 bases between them. In germline, CDR1 is SGHTA, CDR2 FQGNSA. The CDR3 here is CASSPAGTANYGYTF. The CDR3 coding sequence is TGTGCCAGCAGCCCTGCCGGGACGGCTAACTATGGCTACACCTTC.

The rearrangement links TRBV7-2 to TRBJ2-5, with TRBD1 matching 11 bases. Germline V gives CDR1 SGHTA, CDR2 FQGNSA. The CDR3 length is 15 residues. The trim removed 5 bases at V and 5 bases at J, leaving 7 bases unmatched. The CDR3 loop is CASSDRRDRGETQYF. The CDR3 DNA reads TGTGCCAGCAGCGATCGCCGGGACAGGGGGGAGACCCAGTACTTC.

The chain recombines TRBV29-1 with TRBJ1-3, with D possibly matching TRBD1 (5 bases). The CDR3 extends over 13 amino acids. CDR1 SQVTM and CDR2 ANQGSEA come from the germline V gene. Between the trimmed V and J ends, which lost 3 bases and 4 bases, there was a span of 10 bases. The CDR3 loop is CSVDSPGGNTIYF. Written as DNA, the CDR3 is TGCAGCGTTGACTCGCCAGGGGGAAACACCATATATTTT.

The genes are TRBV2 and TRBJ2-7; D remains unclear. The germline V gene has CDR1 SNHLY and CDR2 FYNNEI. V was shortened by 1 base and J by 5 bases, with 9 bases between the two germline ends. The CDR3 spans 13 residues. The CDR3 region has the DNA TGTGCCAGCAGTGAAGGGGGATCCGACGAGCAGTACTTC. This codes for CASSEGGSDEQYF.

The V call is TRBV19, the J call TRBJ2-4; possibly TRBD1 for D (6 bases). The germline V gene has CDR1 LNHDA and CDR2 SQIVND (reference sequence). V was clipped by 7 bases and J by 16 bases, with 23 bases between them. The CDR3 length is 13 residues. CDR3 region: CASKSASEGECYF. The CDR3, as DNA: TGTGCCAGTAAGAGTGCGAGTGAGGGGGAATGCTACTTC.

This clone was detected a few times. The J gene is TRBJ2-1, the V gene TRBV23-1, with 12 bases identical to TRBD2. TRBV23-1 is filed as an ORF, its function uncertain. The junction had 4 bases not matched to a gene; V was cut back by 8 bases and J by 2 bases. The CDR3 contains 15 residues. The CDR3 DNA is TGCGCCAGCGGCTGGACTAGCGGGACCTACAATGAGCAGTTCTTC. It translates to CASGWTSGTYNEQFF.

This clone was observed a single time. The chain has TRBV4-3 and TRBJ2-3, with a tentative D call TRBD2 (6 bases). Germline V gene sequence: CDR1 LGHNA, CDR2 YSLEER. The CDR3 is 17 residues long. Trimming cost V 2 bases and J 2 bases, with 17 bases left between them. CDR3 nucleotide sequence: TGCGCCAGCAGCCAAAACGACGCGGGGTTCTTCACAGATACGCAGTATTTT. It codes for CASSQNDAGFFTDTQYF.

The chain recombines TRBV13 with TRBJ1-5, with a possible D match to TRBD1 (6 bases). V dropped 6 bases and J dropped 7 bases, with 13 bases sitting between them. Per the germline V gene, CDR1 is PRHDT and CDR2 is FYEKMQ (reference sequence). The CDR3 totals 13 residues. CDR3 amino acids: CASSQQGGQPQHF. Written as DNA, the CDR3 is TGTGCCAGCAGTCAACAGGGAGGACAGCCCCAGCATTTT.

This clone was picked up a small number of times. The genes are TRBV6-6 and TRBJ2-7, with D possibly being TRBD1 or TRBD2 (5 bases each). Germline V gives CDR1 MNHNY, CDR2 SVGAGI (reference sequence). This CDR3 is 13 amino acids long. The V end lost 10 bases, the J end lost 4 bases, and 17 bases lay between the germline ends. The CDR3 loop is CATLRGVDYEQYF. For the CDR3, the DNA is TGTGCCACCCTCAGAGGGGTAGATTACGAGCAGTACTTC.

The rearrangement links TRBV29-1 to TRBJ2-7; D might be TRBD1 (6 bases). Germline CDR1 is SQVTM and CDR2 is ANQGSEA. There are 13 residues in the CDR3. The germline V and J ends were trimmed by 7 bases and 2 bases, with 15 bases remaining between them. The CDR3 sequence is CSAESTGTYEQYF. Here the CDR3 DNA reads TGCAGCGCTGAGAGCACAGGGACCTACGAGCAGTACTTC.

The chain carries TRBV25-1 and TRBJ2-1, with 7 bases that match TRBD1. With 1 base clipped from V and 0 bases from J, the junction kept 0 bases outside the gene matches. The CDR3 is 15 residues long. Germline V lookup: CDR1 MGHDK, CDR2 SYGVNS. The CDR3 sequence: CASSESGGSYNEQFF. CDR3 coding DNA: TGTGCCAGCAGTGAATCAGGGGGCTCCTACAATGAGCAGTTCTTC.

Comments on this clone: The identical CDR3 is also encoded by other nucleotide sequences in the sample. The chain combines TRBV30 with TRBJ1-5; no reliable D call. Germline V gives CDR1 GTSNPN, CDR2 SVGIG (reference sequence). The ends were cut back, 1 base at V and 7 bases at J, with 8 bases in the middle. The CDR3 sequence is 12 residues long. For the CDR3, the DNA is TGTGCCTGGAGTGGACGGGGACAGCCCCAGCATTTT. Translating gives CAWSGRGQPQHF.

The table lists this clone with a count of one. V gene TRBV25-1 combines with J gene TRBJ2-1; TRBD2 might be the D (5 bases). CDR1 and CDR2 (germline): MGHDK, SYGVNS. Trimming shortened V by 7 bases and J by 2 bases, and 12 bases separated the two germline ends. This CDR3 spans 14 amino acids. The CDR3 DNA reads as TGTGCCAGCATGTCAGGAGGCGCCTACAATGAGCAGTTCTTC. This gives the protein CASMSGGAYNEQFF.

To note about this clone: Other nucleotide sequences from this sample produce the same CDR3. The V and J genes are TRBV11-2 and TRBJ2-5; D gene uncertain. V was cut by 1 base and J by 5 bases, with 2 bases left in between. The CDR3 totals 11 residues. From germline, CDR1 is SGHAT and CDR2 FQNNGV. CDR3 sequence (DNA): TGTGCCAGCAGCTTAGTGGAGACCCAGTACTTC. Encoded protein: CASSLVETQYF.

J is TRBJ2-2 and V is TRBV2, with D perhaps matching TRBD1 (5 bases). Looked up from germline, CDR1 is SNHLY and CDR2 is FYNNEI. V lost 8 bases and J 0 bases, leaving 10 bases between the germline ends. The CDR3 loop spans 14 amino acids. As DNA, the CDR3 is TGTGCCAGCTCGGGCAGGGCGAACACCGGGGAGCTGTTTTTT. Translating it yields CASSGRANTGELFF.

In its sample, this clone was seen a few times. The chain joins TRBV29-1 to TRBJ2-7; no clear D. V dropped 3 bases and J dropped 5 bases, with 8 bases sitting between them. Germline V gene lookup returns CDR1 SQVTM and CDR2 ANQGSEA. The CDR3 sequence is 11 residues long. CDR3 nucleotides: TGCAGCGTTGACGGAGTCCACGAGCAGTACTTC. This translates into CSVDGVHEQYF.

V usage is TRBV11-2 and J usage is TRBJ2-1; D call uncertain. This CDR3 has 15 residues. Germline V CDR1 and CDR2: SGHAT, FQNNGV. V gave up 3 bases and J gave up 0 bases, with 9 bases separating them. CDR3 bases: TGTGCCAGCAGCTTCGGCGGTAGCTCCTACAATGAGCAGTTCTTC. Its protein is CASSFGGSSYNEQFF. The full variable domain, with the rest looked up from reference TRBV11-2 and TRBJ2-1, is EAGVAQSPRYKIIEKRQSVAFWCNPISGHATLYWYQQILGQGPKLLIQFQNNGVVDDSQLPKDRFSAERLKGVDSTLKIQPAKLEDSAVYLCASSFGGSSYNEQFFGPGTRLTVL.

The table lists this clone with a few counts. This chain connects TRBV7-9 to TRBJ1-2; 7 bases are shared with TRBD1. The V and J ends lost 4 bases and 2 bases, in that order; junction bases with no gene match: 1. This CDR3 is built from 13 residues. Germline values: CDR1 SEHNR, CDR2 FQNEAQ (reference sequence). CDR3 region: CASSSGQNYGYTF. In DNA, the CDR3 is TGTGCCAGCAGCTCGGGACAGAACTATGGCTACACCTTC.

This clone was seen a few times. V usage is TRBV18 and J usage is TRBJ2-7; D remains ambiguous. CDR3 length: 13 amino acids. The ends were cut back, 3 bases at V and 1 base at J, with 7 bases in the middle. The germline V gene has CDR1 KGHSH and CDR2 LQKENI. CDR3 sequence reads: CASSPGNSYEQYF. The CDR3 nucleotides read TGTGCCAGCTCACCGGGCAATTCCTACGAGCAGTACTTC.

J is TRBJ2-7 and V is TRBV6-1, with D uncertain. V was shortened by 5 bases and J by 0 bases, with 8 bases between the two germline ends. The CDR3 consists of 13 residues. CDR1 MNHNS and CDR2 SASEGT come from the germline V gene. The CDR3 bases are TGTGCCAGCAGTAGACCGAGCTCCTACGAGCAGTACTTC. Its protein is CASSRPSSYEQYF.

This chain connects TRBV30 to TRBJ2-7; D uncertain. This CDR3 has 11 residues. The germline V and J ends were trimmed by 4 bases and 2 bases, with 6 bases remaining between them. Germline-derived CDR1 and CDR2 are GTSNPN and SVGIG (reference sequence). This CDR3 is CAWMGTYEQYF. The CDR3 DNA follows: TGTGCCTGGATGGGAACCTACGAGCAGTACTTC. The variable domain in full, completed from reference TRBV30 and TRBJ2-7, reads SQTIHQWPATLVQPVGSPLSLECTVEGTSNPNLYWYRQAAGRGLQLLFYSVGIGQISSEVPQNLSASRPQDRQFILSSKKLLLSDSGFYLCAWMGTYEQYFGPGTRLTVT.

The rearrangement links TRBV30 to TRBJ1-4; D unresolved. V lost 1 base to trimming and J lost 8 bases, with 11 bases between them. Germline CDR1 GTSNPN, CDR2 SVGIG (reference sequence). The CDR3 covers 13 residues. The CDR3 coding sequence is TGTGCCTGGAGTGAGGGCCTGGAGGAAAAACTGTTTTTT. The encoded protein is CAWSEGLEEKLFF.